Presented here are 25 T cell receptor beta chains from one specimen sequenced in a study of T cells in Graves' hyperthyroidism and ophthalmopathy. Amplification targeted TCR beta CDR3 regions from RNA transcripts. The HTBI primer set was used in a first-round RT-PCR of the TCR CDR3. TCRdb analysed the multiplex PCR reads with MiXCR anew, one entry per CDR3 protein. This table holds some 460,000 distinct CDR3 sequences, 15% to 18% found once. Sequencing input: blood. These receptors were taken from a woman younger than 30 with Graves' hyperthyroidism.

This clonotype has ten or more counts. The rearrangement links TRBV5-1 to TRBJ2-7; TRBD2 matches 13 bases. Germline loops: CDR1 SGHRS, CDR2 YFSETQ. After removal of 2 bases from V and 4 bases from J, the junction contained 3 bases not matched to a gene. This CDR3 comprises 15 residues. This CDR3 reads CASSFGTSGDYEQYF. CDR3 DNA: TGCGCCAGCAGCTTCGGGACTAGCGGGGATTACGAGCAGTACTTC. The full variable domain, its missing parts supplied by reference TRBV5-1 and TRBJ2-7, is KAGVTQTPRYLIKTRGQQVTLSCSPISGHRSVSWYQQTPGQGLQFLFEYFSETQRNKGNFPGRFSGRQFSNSRSEMNVSTLELGDSALYLCASSFGTSGDYEQYFGPGTRLTVT.

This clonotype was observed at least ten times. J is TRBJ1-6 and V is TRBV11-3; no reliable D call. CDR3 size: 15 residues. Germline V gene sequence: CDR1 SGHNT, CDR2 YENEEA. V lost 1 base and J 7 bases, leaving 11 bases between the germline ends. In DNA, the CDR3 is TGTGCCAGCAGCTTAGCGGAAGGGCGAAATTCACCCCTCCACTTT. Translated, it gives CASSLAEGRNSPLHF.

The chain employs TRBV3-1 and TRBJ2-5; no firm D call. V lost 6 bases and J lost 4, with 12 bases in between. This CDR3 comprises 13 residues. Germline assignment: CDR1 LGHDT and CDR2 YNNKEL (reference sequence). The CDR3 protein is CASSLRTLETQYF. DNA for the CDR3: TGTGCCAGCAGTTTAAGAACTCTAGAGACCCAGTACTTC.

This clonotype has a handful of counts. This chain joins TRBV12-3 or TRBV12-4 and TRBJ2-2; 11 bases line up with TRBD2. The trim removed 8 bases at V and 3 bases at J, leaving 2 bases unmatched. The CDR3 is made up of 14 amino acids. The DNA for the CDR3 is TGTGCCAGCGGACTAGCGGGTTACACCGGGGAGCTGTTTTTT. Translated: CASGLAGYTGELFF.

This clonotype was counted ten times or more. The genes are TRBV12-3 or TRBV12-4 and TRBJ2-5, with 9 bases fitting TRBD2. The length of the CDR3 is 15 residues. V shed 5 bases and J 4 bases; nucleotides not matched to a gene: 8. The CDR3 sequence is CASSLRGTSTETQYF. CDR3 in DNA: TGTGCCAGCAGTCTCCGGGGGACTAGCACAGAGACCCAGTACTTC.

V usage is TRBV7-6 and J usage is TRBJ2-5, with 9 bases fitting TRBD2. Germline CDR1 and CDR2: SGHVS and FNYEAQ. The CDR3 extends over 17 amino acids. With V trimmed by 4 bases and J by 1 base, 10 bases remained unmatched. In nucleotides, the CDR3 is TGTGCCAGCAGCTCCCGACCAGCGGGAGGCCGCCAAGAGACCCAGTACTTC. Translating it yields CASSSRPAGGRQETQYF.

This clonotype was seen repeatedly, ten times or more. This CDR3 is CASSYSSRMGLNTEAFF. The CDR3 nucleotides read TGTGCCAGCAGTTACTCGAGTAGGATGGGGTTGAACACTGAAGCTTTCTTT. V usage is TRBV6-6 and J usage is TRBJ1-1, with D unresolved. V was trimmed by 0 bases and J by 0 bases, leaving 14 bases between them. Germline CDR1 MNHNY, CDR2 SVGAGI (reference sequence). The CDR3 loop spans 17 amino acids.

CDR3 sequence: CASSQVAGGETQYF. CDR3 DNA sequence: TGCGCCAGCAGCCAAGTGGCGGGGGGGGAGACCCAGTACTTC. The chain has TRBV4-1 and TRBJ2-5; 9 nucleotides match TRBD2. J lost 5 bases, V lost 1 base, and 2 bases had no gene match. The CDR3 is 14 amino acids. Germline V CDR1 and CDR2: MGHRA, YSYEKL.

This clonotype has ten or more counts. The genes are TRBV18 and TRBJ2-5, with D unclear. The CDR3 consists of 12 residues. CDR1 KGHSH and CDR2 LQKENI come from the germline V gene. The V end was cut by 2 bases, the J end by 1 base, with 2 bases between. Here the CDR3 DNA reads TGTGCCAGCTCACCAGCCCAAGAGACCCAGTACTTC. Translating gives CASSPAQETQYF. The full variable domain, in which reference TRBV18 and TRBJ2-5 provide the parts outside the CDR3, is NAGVMQNPRHLVRRRGQEARLRCSPMKGHSHVYWYRQLPEEGLKFMVYLQKENIIDESGMPKERFSAEFPKEGPSILRIQQVVRGDSAAYFCASSPAQETQYFGPGTRLLVL.

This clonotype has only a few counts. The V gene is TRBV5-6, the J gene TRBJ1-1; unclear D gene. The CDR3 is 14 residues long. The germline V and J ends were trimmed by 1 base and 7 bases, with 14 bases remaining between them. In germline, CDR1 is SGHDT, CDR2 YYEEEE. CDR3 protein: CASSLLWVEDEAFF. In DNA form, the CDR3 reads TGTGCCAGCAGCTTGCTGTGGGTCGAGGATGAAGCTTTCTTT.

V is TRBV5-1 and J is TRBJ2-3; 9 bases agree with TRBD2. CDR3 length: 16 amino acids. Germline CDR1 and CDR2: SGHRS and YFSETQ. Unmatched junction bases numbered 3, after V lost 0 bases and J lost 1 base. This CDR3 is CASSLVAGDRTDTQYF. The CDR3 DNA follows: TGCGCCAGCAGCTTGGTAGCGGGAGACCGCACAGATACGCAGTATTTT.

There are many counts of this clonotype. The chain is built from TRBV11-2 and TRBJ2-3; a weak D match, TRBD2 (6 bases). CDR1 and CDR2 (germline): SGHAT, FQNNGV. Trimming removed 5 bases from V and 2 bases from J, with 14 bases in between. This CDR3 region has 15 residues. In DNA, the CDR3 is TGTGCCAGCAGCCGCCTGGGACTTACCACAGATACGCAGTATTTT. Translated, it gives CASSRLGLTTDTQYF.

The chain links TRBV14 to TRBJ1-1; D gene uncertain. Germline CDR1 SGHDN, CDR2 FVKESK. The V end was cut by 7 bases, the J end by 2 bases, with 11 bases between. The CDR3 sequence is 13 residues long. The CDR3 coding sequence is TGTGCCAGCACGGTTGGTTTCAACACTGAAGCTTTCTTT. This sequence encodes CASTVGFNTEAFF.

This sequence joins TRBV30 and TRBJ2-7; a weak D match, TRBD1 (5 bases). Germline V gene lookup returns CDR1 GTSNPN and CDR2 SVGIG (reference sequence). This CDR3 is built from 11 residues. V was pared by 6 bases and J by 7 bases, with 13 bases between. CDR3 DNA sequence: TGTGCCTGCCGGACGGACATAGAGCAGTACTTC. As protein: CACRTDIEQYF.

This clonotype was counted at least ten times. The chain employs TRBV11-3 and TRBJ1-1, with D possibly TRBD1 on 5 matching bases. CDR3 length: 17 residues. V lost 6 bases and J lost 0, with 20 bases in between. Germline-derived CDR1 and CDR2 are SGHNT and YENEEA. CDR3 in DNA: TGTGCCAGCAGGGGGCCAGGAGGACGTGACATGAACACTGAAGCTTTCTTT. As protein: CASRGPGGRDMNTEAFF.

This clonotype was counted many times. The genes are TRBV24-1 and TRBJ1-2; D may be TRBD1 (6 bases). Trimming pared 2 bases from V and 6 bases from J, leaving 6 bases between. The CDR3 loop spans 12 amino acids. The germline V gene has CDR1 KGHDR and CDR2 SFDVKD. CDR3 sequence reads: CATSDSGDGYTF. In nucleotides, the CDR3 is TGTGCCACCAGTGATTCAGGGGATGGCTACACCTTC.

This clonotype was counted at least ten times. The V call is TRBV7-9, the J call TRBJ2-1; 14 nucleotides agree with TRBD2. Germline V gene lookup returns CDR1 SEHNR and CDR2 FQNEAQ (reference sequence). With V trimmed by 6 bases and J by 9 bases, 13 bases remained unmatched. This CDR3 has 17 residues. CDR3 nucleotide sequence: TGTGCCAGCAGAATAGGACTAGCGGGAGGAAGTGGTAGTGAGCAGTTCTTC. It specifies CASRIGLAGGSGSEQFF.

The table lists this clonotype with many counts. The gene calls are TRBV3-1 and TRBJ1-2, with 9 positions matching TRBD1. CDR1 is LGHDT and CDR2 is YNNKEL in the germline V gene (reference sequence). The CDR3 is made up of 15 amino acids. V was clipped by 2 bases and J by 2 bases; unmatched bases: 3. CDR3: CASSQRTGENYGYTF. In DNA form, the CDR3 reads TGTGCCAGCAGCCAACGGACAGGGGAAAACTATGGCTACACCTTC. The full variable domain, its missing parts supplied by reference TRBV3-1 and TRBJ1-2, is DTAVSQTPKYLVTQMGNDKSIKCEQNLGHDTMYWYKQDSKKFLKIMFSYNNKELIINETVPNRFSPKSPDKAHLNLHINSLELGDSAVYFCASSQRTGENYGYTFGSGTRLTVV.

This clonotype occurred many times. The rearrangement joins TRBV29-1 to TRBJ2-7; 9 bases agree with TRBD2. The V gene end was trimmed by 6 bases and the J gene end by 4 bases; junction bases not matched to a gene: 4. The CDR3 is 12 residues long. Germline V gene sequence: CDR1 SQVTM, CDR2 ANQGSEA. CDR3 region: CSVRTSEYEQYF. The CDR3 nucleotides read TGCAGCGTACGGACTAGCGAGTACGAGCAGTACTTC.

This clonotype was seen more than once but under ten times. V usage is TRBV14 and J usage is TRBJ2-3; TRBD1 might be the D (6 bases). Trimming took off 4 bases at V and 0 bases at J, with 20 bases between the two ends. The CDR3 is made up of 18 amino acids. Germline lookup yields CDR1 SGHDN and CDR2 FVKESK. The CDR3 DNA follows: TGTGCCAGCAGCCCTATTACCGGGACACGGAAGAGCACAGATACGCAGTATTTT. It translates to CASSPITGTRKSTDTQYF.

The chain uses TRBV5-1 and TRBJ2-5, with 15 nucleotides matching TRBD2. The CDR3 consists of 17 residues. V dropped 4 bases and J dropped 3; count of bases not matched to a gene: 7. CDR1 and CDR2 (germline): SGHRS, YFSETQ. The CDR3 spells CASSPRWTSGGEETQYF. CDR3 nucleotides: TGCGCCAGCAGCCCCCGTTGGACTAGCGGGGGGGAAGAGACCCAGTACTTC.

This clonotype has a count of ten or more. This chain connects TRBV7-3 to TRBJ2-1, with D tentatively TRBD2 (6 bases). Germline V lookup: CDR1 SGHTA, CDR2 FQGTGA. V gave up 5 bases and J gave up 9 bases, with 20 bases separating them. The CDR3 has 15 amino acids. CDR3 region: CASSPRGDSGSEQFF. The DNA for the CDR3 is TGTGCCAGCAGCCCCCGCGGGGACTCGGGCAGTGAGCAGTTCTTC.

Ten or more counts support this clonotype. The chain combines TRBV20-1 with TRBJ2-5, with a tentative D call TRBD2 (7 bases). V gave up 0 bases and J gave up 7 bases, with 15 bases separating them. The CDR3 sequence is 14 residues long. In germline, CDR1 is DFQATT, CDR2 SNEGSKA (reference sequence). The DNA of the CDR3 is TGCAGTGCTAGAGATCGAGGGGGGGTAGGGACCCAGTACTTC. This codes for CSARDRGGVGTQYF.

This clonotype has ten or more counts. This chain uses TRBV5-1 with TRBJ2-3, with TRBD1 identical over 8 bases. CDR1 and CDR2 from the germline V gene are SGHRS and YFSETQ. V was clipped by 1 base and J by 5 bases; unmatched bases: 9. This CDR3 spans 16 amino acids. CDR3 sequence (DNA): TGCGCCAGCAGCTTGAGTCCGGACAGGGTAGGAGATACGCAGTATTTT. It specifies CASSLSPDRVGDTQYF. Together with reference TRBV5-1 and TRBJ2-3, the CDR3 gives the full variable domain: KAGVTQTPRYLIKTRGQQVTLSCSPISGHRSVSWYQQTPGQGLQFLFEYFSETQRNKGNFPGRFSGRQFSNSRSEMNVSTLELGDSALYLCASSLSPDRVGDTQYFGPGTRLTVL.

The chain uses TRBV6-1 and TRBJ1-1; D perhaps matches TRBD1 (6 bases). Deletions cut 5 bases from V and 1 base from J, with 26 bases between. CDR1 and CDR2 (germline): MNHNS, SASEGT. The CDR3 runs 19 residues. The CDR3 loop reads CASSIRLHWVRGKNTEAFF. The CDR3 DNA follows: TGTGCCAGCAGTATACGGCTGCACTGGGTGAGGGGGAAGAACACTGAAGCTTTCTTT.